This T cell receptor beta chain was captured in a study of CD8 T cells in Susac syndrome. Points from the study as a whole: The study's TCR sequencing and HLA analysis covered a relatively small number of individuals, and the study acknowledged this.

The sample holds a few counts of this clonotype. Its antigen is currently unknown. The V gene's germline CDR1 is MNHNS and CDR2 SASEGT. V lost 7 bases to trimming and J lost 6 bases, with 25 bases between them. The CDR3 totals 16 residues. Random hexamers were used to reverse transcribe roughly 0.45 to 1 ug of RNA. The TCR beta CDR3 was amplified by immunoSEQ multiplex PCR across 54 Vbeta, 13 Jbeta. TCRdb processed the immunoSEQ multiplex PCR reads anew with MiXCR; each CDR3 protein has one entry. The table records under 350,000 distinct CDR3 sequences, around 92% of them present only once. This sequence originates from a human donor with multiple sclerosis. The gene calls are TRBV6-1 and TRBJ2-7; TRBD1 or TRBD2 may be the D gene (5 bases each). Source material: CD4+ T cells from PBMCs. The CDR3 loop is CASTLTPGTLAREQYF. Written as DNA, the CDR3 is TGTGCCAGCACTCTCACCCCAGGGACCCTCGCCCGCGAGCAGTACTTC.